Here is one T cell receptor beta chain with its context. Its antigen is currently unknown. This entry is derived from a study of T cell responses to AZD1222 COVID-19 vaccine. Profiled with immunoSEQ multiplex PCR; TCRdb holds only in-frame clones, not every one. The sample lists roughly 100,000 clones; about nine tenths were seen once. CDR1 and CDR2 (germline): SGHRS, YFSETQ. The ends lost 5 bases at V and 2 bases at J; junction bases unmatched: 4. The CDR3 length is 15 residues. Broader study findings: The number of AZD1222 recipients seropositive at baseline was only five or six.

This clonotype was obtained from an adult in good health. The input for sequencing was peripheral blood, taken on day 0 of AZD1222 vaccination. The chain uses TRBV5-1 and TRBJ2-3; 11 bases are a match to TRBD2. The CDR3 DNA sequence: TGCGCCAGCAGGGGACTAGCGGTACCCACAGATACGCAGTATTTT. Its translation: CASRGLAVPTDTQYF.